Here is one T cell receptor (beta chain) with its context. This clone is classified as large (0.1 to 1%). It lacks a known antigen. The sample holds no much larger clone one base away, and base qualities are not on file. This sample stems from a study of OX40 agonist ivuxolimab in advanced cancers. Concerning the study at large: Ivuxolimab, which targeted the costimulatory receptor OX40 (CD134), was an agonistic, fully human IgG2 monoclonal antibody. Among the roughly 50 dose-escalation patients, about 19 had hepatocellular carcinoma, approximately 15 melanoma, 9 renal cell carcinoma and 9 head and neck cancer. Three dose-escalation patients achieved partial responses, one with hepatocellular carcinoma and two with cutaneous melanoma. Prior anti-PD-1, anti-PD-L1 or anti-CTLA-4 therapy was permitted, and 30% to 50% of dose-escalation patients had received checkpoint inhibitors. In the dose-escalation cohort, approximately 82% of patients were male, and the mean age was approximately 60 years with a range of roughly 23 to 79. The paper describes the monotherapy dose-escalation part (N ≈ 52 patients) of the phase I trial of ivuxolimab. The point of sequencing TCRbeta in the periphery was to test whether ivuxolimab changed TCR sequence diversity and drove clonal T-cell expansion. Intravenous ivuxolimab was administered to patients every 2 weeks at six dose levels: 0.01, 0.1, 0.3, 1.5, 3 and 10 mg/kg. Points the paper makes about the study in general: Low levels of normalized T-cell clonal expansion were also seen in some patients who did not respond. At doses of 0.1 to 3.0 mg/kg, clonal expansion of both CD4+ and CD8+ blood T cells was observed from baseline to week 6. In partial responders in the 0.1-3.0 mg/kg groups, normalized peripheral clonal expansion was found to be among the lowest, especially among CD8+ T cells. After ivuxolimab, CD8+ T cells had more expanded clones than CD4+ T cells on average. The antigen specificity of the clonally expanded peripheral T cells was not determined.

Genomic DNA was isolated from the sorted cells so that the TCRbeta CDR3 region could be sequenced. The immunoSEQ Assay was used for sequencing of TCRbeta CDR3 regions. TCRdb took this table from immuneACCESS and kept in-frame rearrangements with V and J called. Such tables lack part of the clones; where checked against another copy, unresolved V genes explain under half of the gap, and the rest is unexplained. Counted in this sample were about 28,000 clones; roughly 80% of them appeared once. The ten largest clones add up to about 29% of the sample. Inclusive of the bounding cysteine and phenylalanine, the CDR3 is 17 residues long. The CDR3 DNA has 51 bases and is translated from base 1. Taken from the germline V gene, the CDR1 and CDR2 loops are MNHNS and SASEGT. A distance of 14 bases separates the germline ends of V and J, which lose 2 bases and 0 bases respectively. Patients with autoimmune disease history or receiving systemic immunosuppression were excluded from the trial. Peripheral blood for TCR sequencing was collected from all dose cohorts at baseline, on cycle 4 day 1, and on cycle 7 day 1. The samples were drawn from a first-in-human, open-label, multicenter phase I dose-escalation trial of ivuxolimab. Adults with locally advanced or metastatic melanoma, renal cell, hepatocellular, or head and neck squamous cell carcinoma were enrolled in the trial. CD4+ and CD8+ T cells were sorted separately from peripheral blood before TCR sequencing.

The sequence links TRBV6-1 to TRBJ1-5; the D gene remains uncertain. The receptor's source is an adult with an advanced solid tumor such as melanoma, head and neck, liver or kidney cancer. The sequencing here drew on CD4+ or CD8+ T cells sorted from blood, taken in a trial of the OX40 agonist ivuxolimab. The bases read TGTGCCAGCAGTGAAAATGAGGTCAGCTATAGCAATCAGCCCCAGCATTTT. Translated, it gives CASSENEVSYSNQPQHF.